This T cell receptor beta chain was sequenced for a study of Ad26.COV2.S vaccination and SARS-CoV-2 variants. Some clones are missing from TCRdb's copy, which holds only in-frame ones; the method was immunoSEQ multiplex PCR. The table shows about 680,000 clones, with 89% occurring only once. Treatment here: 15 to 20 received Ad26.COV2.S at low or high dose, single or two shots; roughly five received placebo; per-sample allocation not given. Sampling took place 63 days after the first vaccine or placebo injection. This CDR3 spans 16 amino acids. Germline values: CDR1 KGHSH, CDR2 LQKENI. The V end was cut by 1 base, the J end by 0 bases, with 12 bases between.

This sequence was found in a person aged 18-65 years who received the Ad26.COV2.S COVID-19 vaccine or a placebo. The chain couples TRBV18 to TRBJ1-1, with a tentative D call TRBD1 (6 bases). Sample: peripheral blood, taken in a trial of Ad26.COV2.S vaccine versus placebo. In DNA form, the CDR3 reads TGTGCCAGCTCACCACTCCCGGGGGCTGTGAACACTGAAGCTTTCTTT. Translating gives CASSPLPGAVNTEAFF. Using reference TRBV18 and TRBJ1-1 for the parts outside the CDR3, the full variable domain is NAGVMQNPRHLVRRRGQEARLRCSPMKGHSHVYWYRQLPEEGLKFMVYLQKENIIDESGMPKERFSAEFPKEGPSILRIQQVVRGDSAAYFCASSPLPGAVNTEAFFGQGTRLTVV.